This TCR beta chain is from a study of T cell changes during pregnancy in multiple sclerosis. Method: immunoSEQ multiplex PCR; TCRdb's copy keeps in-frame clones and lacks some. The sample includes 40,000 to 50,000 clones, 92% seen only once; the top ten take approximately 0.41%. Specimen: CD4+ T cells from peripheral blood mononuclear cells, collected in the second trimester of pregnancy. This sequence originates from a female donor in good health, enrolled as a control in a pregnancy study.

The DNA for the CDR3 is TGTGCCAGCAGCCAATCCCAACTAGCGGGGCAGGGAGATACGCAGTATTTT. Its translation: CASSQSQLAGQGDTQYF. This chain joins TRBV4-2 and TRBJ2-3, with TRBD2 matching 10 bases. The V gene's germline CDR1 is LGHNA and CDR2 YNFKEQ. V was clipped by 2 bases and J by 5 bases; unmatched bases: 10. The CDR3 runs 17 residues.